The 13 T cell receptor beta chains given below trace back to one sample, sequenced in a study of shared clonotypes between healthy human individuals. Measured with immunoSEQ multiplex PCR; TCRdb has only the in-frame clones, and not every one. The sample consists of nearly 1,000,000 clones, 76% of them appearing once. Material: memory CD4+ T cells sorted from blood. Indicated subset: CD45RA-negative fraction. Receptor source: a man younger than 30 in good health.

The chain uses TRBV2 and TRBJ2-5; D possibly corresponds to TRBD1 (6 bases). This CDR3 spans 12 amino acids. The germline V gene encodes CDR1 SNHLY and CDR2 FYNNEI. With 6 bases removed from V and 2 bases from J, the gap between germline ends came to 7 bases. The CDR3 nucleotides are TGTGCCAGCAGAGGACAGCAAGAGACCCAGTACTTC. This codes for CASRGQQETQYF.

The CDR3 protein is CASSLVPTAGELFF. CDR3 coding DNA: TGCGCCAGCAGCTTGGTTCCGACGGCCGGGGAGCTGTTTTTT. The chain uses TRBV5-1 and TRBJ2-2; the D is unclear. With 0 bases removed from V and 6 bases from J, the gap between germline ends came to 9 bases. This CDR3 spans 14 amino acids. Looked up from germline, CDR1 is SGHRS and CDR2 is YFSETQ.

V usage is TRBV9 and J usage is TRBJ1-2; 9 bases agree with TRBD1. The J segment lost 7 bases and the V segment lost 4 bases, leaving 11 bases of the junction unmatched. Germline-derived CDR1 and CDR2 are SGDLS and YYNGEE. This CDR3 contains 15 residues. The CDR3 coding sequence is TGTGCCAGCAGCTCCCAACCGGGACAGGGCGGTGGCTACACCTTC. Translation gives CASSSQPGQGGGYTF.

The chain uses TRBV7-9 and TRBJ2-2, with D maybe TRBD2 (6 bases). The V and J ends lost 1 base and 0 bases respectively, with 15 bases between them. The CDR3 contains 18 residues. Germline values: CDR1 SEHNR, CDR2 FQNEAQ (reference sequence). The CDR3 spells CASSLVLGLATNTGELFF. The CDR3 DNA reads as TGTGCCAGCAGCTTAGTTTTAGGTCTAGCGACGAACACCGGGGAGCTGTTTTTT.

The chain combines TRBV5-1 with TRBJ2-5, with TRBD2 matching over 9 bases. The CDR3 is 15 residues long. The V segment lost 1 base and the J segment 3 bases; nucleotides outside the gene matches: 4. The germline V gene has CDR1 SGHRS and CDR2 YFSETQ. In nucleotides, the CDR3 is TGCGCCAGCAGCTTGAGCGGGAGGTCGGAAGAGACCCAGTACTTC. Its protein is CASSLSGRSEETQYF.

The chain is built from TRBV18 and TRBJ1-2, with unresolved D. Trimming took off 6 bases at V and 3 bases at J, with 8 bases between the two ends. CDR1 and CDR2 (germline): KGHSH, LQKENI. The CDR3 has 12 amino acids. CDR3 protein: CASSQSDYGYTF. In DNA form, the CDR3 reads TGTGCCAGCTCGCAATCGGACTATGGCTACACCTTC.

The chain recombines TRBV18 with TRBJ1-2; D possibly corresponds to TRBD1 (5 bases). V lost 1 base to trimming and J lost 6 bases, with 12 bases between them. Germline V gene data show CDR1 as KGHSH and CDR2 as LQKENI. The CDR3 has 14 residues. The CDR3 sequence is CASSPLTGGNGYTF. The CDR3 region has the DNA TGTGCCAGCTCACCACTTACAGGAGGAAATGGCTACACCTTC.

The J gene is TRBJ2-7, the V gene TRBV4-3; D not resolved. V was trimmed by 1 base and J by 0 bases, leaving 10 bases between them. Germline-derived CDR1 and CDR2 are LGHNA and YSLEER. CDR3 size: 15 residues. The CDR3 DNA follows: TGCGCCAGCAGCCAAGCCGTCTTCAGCTCCTACGAGCAGTACTTC. Translating gives CASSQAVFSSYEQYF.

The chain uses TRBV5-1 and TRBJ1-3; 7 bases fit TRBD1. The junction had 3 bases not matched to a gene; V was cut back by 0 bases and J by 3 bases. The CDR3 sequence is 15 residues long. CDR1 is SGHRS and CDR2 is YFSETQ in the germline V gene. CDR3 region: CASSLEGAHGNTIYF. The CDR3 DNA follows: TGCGCCAGCAGCTTGGAGGGGGCTCATGGAAACACCATATATTTT.

The V gene is TRBV18, the J gene TRBJ2-3; 13 positions match TRBD2. V lost 2 bases and J lost 3; bases outside the gene matches: 2. The germline gives CDR1 KGHSH, CDR2 LQKENI. This CDR3 is built from 16 residues. DNA for the CDR3: TGTGCCAGCTCACCAGGGACTAGCGGGACAACAGATACGCAGTATTTT. Translated: CASSPGTSGTTDTQYF.

The chain links TRBV19 to TRBJ2-7; D not certain. Germline assignment: CDR1 LNHDA and CDR2 SQIVND (reference sequence). There are 15 residues in the CDR3. V lost 4 bases, J lost 3 bases, and 16 bases lay in between. CDR3 sequence reads: CASSRRHILLYEQYF. The CDR3 DNA sequence: TGTGCCAGTAGTAGACGACATATCCTTCTCTACGAGCAGTACTTC.

V usage is TRBV5-4 and J usage is TRBJ1-3, with D maybe TRBD1 (5 bases). Germline V gene sequence: CDR1 SGHNT, CDR2 YYREEE (reference sequence). Trimming pared 0 bases from V and 2 bases from J, leaving 9 bases between. The CDR3 has 15 amino acids. The CDR3 protein is CASSLAGRAGNTIYF. The CDR3 coding sequence is TGTGCCAGCAGCTTGGCAGGGCGCGCTGGAAACACCATATATTTT.

This chain uses TRBV5-1 with TRBJ2-3; possible D gene TRBD1, 5 bases. CDR1 and CDR2 (germline): SGHRS, YFSETQ. Trimming removed 2 bases at V and 2 bases at J, with 12 bases between. There are 15 residues in the CDR3. The CDR3 here is CASSLQASPTDTQYF. CDR3 sequence (DNA): TGCGCCAGCAGCTTACAGGCTTCCCCCACAGATACGCAGTATTTT.